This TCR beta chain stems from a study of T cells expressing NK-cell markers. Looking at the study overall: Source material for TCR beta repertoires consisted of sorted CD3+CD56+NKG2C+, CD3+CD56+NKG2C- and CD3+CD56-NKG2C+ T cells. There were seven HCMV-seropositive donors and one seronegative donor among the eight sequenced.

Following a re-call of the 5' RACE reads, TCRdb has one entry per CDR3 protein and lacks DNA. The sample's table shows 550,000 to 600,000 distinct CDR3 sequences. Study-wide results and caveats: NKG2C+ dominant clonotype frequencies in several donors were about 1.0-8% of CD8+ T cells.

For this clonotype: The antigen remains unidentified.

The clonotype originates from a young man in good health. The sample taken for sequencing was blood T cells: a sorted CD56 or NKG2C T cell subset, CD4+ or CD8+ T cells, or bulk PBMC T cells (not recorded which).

CDR3 in amino acids: CSAFPPQRMNTEAFF. The chain is built from TRBV20-1 and TRBJ1-1. Germline V gene lookup returns CDR1 DFQATT and CDR2 SNEGSKA (reference sequence). The CDR3 has 15 residues.